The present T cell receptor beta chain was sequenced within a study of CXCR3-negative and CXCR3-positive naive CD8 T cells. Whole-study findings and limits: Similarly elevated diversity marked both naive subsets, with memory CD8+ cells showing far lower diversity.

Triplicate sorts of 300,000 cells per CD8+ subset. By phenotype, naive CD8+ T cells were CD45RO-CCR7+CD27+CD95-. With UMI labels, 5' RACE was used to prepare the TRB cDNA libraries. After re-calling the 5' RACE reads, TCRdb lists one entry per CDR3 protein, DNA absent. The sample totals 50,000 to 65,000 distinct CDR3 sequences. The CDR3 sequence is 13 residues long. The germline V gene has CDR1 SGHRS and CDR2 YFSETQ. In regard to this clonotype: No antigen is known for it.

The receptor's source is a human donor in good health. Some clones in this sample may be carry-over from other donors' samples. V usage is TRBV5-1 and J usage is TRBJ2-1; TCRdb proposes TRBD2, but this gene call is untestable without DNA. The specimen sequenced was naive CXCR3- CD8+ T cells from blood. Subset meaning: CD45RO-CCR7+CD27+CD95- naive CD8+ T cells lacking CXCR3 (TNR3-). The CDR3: CASSLGTSGGALF. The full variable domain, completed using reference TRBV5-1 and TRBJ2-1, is KAGVTQTPRYLIKTRGQQVTLSCSPISGHRSVSWYQQTPGQGLQFLFEYFSETQRNKGNFPGRFSGRQFSNSRSEMNVSTLELGDSALYLCASSLGTSGGALFGPGTRLTVL.